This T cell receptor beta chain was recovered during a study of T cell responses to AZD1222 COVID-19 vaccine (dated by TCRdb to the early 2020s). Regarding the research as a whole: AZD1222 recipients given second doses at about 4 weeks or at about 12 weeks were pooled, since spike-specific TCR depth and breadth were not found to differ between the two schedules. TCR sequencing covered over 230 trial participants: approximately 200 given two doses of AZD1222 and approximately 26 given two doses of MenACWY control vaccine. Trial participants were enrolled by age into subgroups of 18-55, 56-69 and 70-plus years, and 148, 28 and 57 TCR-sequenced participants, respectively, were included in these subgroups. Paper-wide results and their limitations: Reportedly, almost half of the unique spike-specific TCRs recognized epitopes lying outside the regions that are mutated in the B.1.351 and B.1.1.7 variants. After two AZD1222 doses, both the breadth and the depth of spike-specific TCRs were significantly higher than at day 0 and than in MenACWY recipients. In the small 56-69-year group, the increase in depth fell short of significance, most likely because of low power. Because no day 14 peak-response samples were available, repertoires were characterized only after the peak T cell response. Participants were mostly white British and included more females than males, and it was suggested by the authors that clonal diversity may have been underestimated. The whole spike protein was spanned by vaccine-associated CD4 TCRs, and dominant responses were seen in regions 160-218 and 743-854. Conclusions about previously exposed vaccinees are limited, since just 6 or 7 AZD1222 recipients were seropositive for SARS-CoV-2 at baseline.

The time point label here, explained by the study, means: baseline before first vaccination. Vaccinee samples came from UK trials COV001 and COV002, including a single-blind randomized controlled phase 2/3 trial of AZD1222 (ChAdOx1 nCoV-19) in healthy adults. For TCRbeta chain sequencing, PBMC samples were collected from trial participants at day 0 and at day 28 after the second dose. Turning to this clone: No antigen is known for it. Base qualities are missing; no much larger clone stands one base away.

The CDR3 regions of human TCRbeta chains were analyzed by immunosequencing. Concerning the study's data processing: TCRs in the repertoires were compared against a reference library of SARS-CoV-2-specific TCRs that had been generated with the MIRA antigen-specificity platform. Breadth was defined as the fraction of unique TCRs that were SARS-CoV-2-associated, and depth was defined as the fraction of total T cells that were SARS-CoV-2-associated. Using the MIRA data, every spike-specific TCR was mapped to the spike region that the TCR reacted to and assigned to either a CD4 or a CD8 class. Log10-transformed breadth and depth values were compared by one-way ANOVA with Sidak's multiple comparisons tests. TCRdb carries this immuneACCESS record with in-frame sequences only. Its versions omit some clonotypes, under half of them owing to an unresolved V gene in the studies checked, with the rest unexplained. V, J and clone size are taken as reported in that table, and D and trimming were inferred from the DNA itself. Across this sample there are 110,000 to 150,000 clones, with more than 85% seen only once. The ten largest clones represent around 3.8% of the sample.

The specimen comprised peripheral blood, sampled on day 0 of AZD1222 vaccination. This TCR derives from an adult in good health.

The CDR3 sequence is CASSKDLTTGGGSPLHF. The bases are TGTGCCAGCAGCAAAGACCTAACAACAGGGGGCGGGTCACCCCTCCACTTT. The rearrangement joined TRBV21-1 to TRBJ1-6; the DNA was not compared with TRBD1, the D call given in the table. TRBV21-1 is a documented pseudogene. Spanning cysteine to phenylalanine, the CDR3 consists of 17 amino acids. The only DNA kept is the CDR3, 51 bases in frame from the first base.